The 13 T cell receptor beta chains below come from one sample, sequenced in a study of shared clonotypes between healthy human individuals. Profiled with immunoSEQ multiplex PCR; TCRdb holds only in-frame clones, not every one. The sample holds some 1,100,000 clones, 78% seen once. Sequences were obtained from memory CD4+ T cells from PBMCs. Subset of the sample: CD45RA-negative fraction. These TCRs come from a young man in good health. Some clones in this sample may be carry-over from other donors' samples.

The V call is TRBV13, the J call TRBJ2-1, with D possibly matching TRBD2 (5 bases). This CDR3 contains 14 residues. Trimming cost V 5 bases and J 7 bases, with 15 bases left between them. The germline gives CDR1 PRHDT, CDR2 FYEKMQ (reference sequence). CDR3 region: CASSTRTGGNEQFF. CDR3 in DNA: TGTGCCAGCAGCACACGGACTGGAGGAAATGAGCAGTTCTTC. Combining the CDR3 with reference TRBV13 and TRBJ2-1 gives the whole variable domain AAGVIQSPRHLIKEKRETATLKCYPIPRHDTVYWYQQGPGQDPQFLISFYEKMQSDKGSIPDRFSAQQFSDYHSELNMSSLELGDSALYFCASSTRTGGNEQFFGPGTRLTVL.

The chain has TRBV19 and TRBJ2-3; D is perhaps TRBD2 (6 bases). The CDR3 runs to 14 residues. V was trimmed by 10 bases and J by 3 bases, leaving 17 bases between them. Germline V CDR1 and CDR2: LNHDA, SQIVND (reference sequence). The CDR3 sequence is CATNPGVRTDTQYF. CDR3 coding DNA: TGTGCCACTAATCCGGGAGTCCGGACAGATACGCAGTATTTT.

This clone was observed at least ten times. The rearrangement uses TRBV9 and TRBJ2-7, with TRBD2 matching 9 bases. The germline V gene encodes CDR1 SGDLS and CDR2 YYNGEE. J was trimmed by 4 bases and V by 2 bases; bases with no gene match: 13. The CDR3 consists of 17 residues. CDR3 region: CASSVQSSGRGPYEQYF. CDR3 coding DNA: TGTGCCAGCAGCGTTCAAAGTAGCGGGAGAGGTCCATACGAGCAGTACTTC. Full variable domain (rest looked up from reference TRBV9 and TRBJ2-7): DSGVTQTPKHLITATGQRVTLRCSPRSGDLSVYWYQQSLDQGLQFLIQYYNGEERAKGNILERFSAQQFPDLHSELNLSSLELGDSALYFCASSVQSSGRGPYEQYFGPGTRLTVT.

This clone has a single count. The chain links TRBV28 to TRBJ1-5; 11 bases line up with TRBD1. The CDR3 totals 20 residues. The germline CDR1 and CDR2 sequences are MDHEN and SYDVKM. V lost 6 bases to trimming and J lost 7 bases; unmatched junction nucleotides: 23. In nucleotides, the CDR3 is TGTGCCAGCAGCGTACCCGGGACAGGGGGTTTTACCGACTATCGACAGCCCCAGCATTTT. This codes for CASSVPGTGGFTDYRQPQHF.

This sequence joins TRBV7-2 and TRBJ2-3, with D possibly TRBD2 on 6 matching bases. Germline assignment: CDR1 SGHTA and CDR2 FQGNSA. Trimming removed 4 bases at V and 0 bases at J, with 14 bases between. The CDR3 is 16 amino acids. The CDR3 here is CASSSRAGSSTDTQYF. The DNA of the CDR3 is TGTGCCAGCAGCTCTCGAGCGGGTTCTAGCACAGATACGCAGTATTTT.

This clone was counted between two and nine times. The V and J genes are TRBV28 and TRBJ1-3; no clear D gene. Trimming took off 0 bases at V and 1 base at J, with 13 bases between the two ends. This CDR3 spans 17 amino acids. Germline V CDR1 and CDR2: MDHEN, SYDVKM. CDR3: CASSLWEPRRSGNTIYF. The CDR3 nucleotides read TGTGCCAGCAGTTTATGGGAGCCTAGACGGTCTGGAAACACCATATATTTT.

The chain recombines TRBV29-1 with TRBJ2-3; D is uncertain. Trimming cost V 7 bases and J 4 bases, with 12 bases left between them. In germline, CDR1 is SQVTM, CDR2 ANQGSEA. CDR3 length: 12 residues. CDR3 sequence: CSGLSLADTQYF. The CDR3 DNA reads TGCAGCGGCCTAAGTCTGGCAGATACGCAGTATTTT.

CDR3 region: CASTVDGTGELFF. The CDR3, as DNA: TGTGCCAGCACCGTCGACGGGACCGGGGAGCTGTTTTTT. The rearrangement links TRBV6-5 to TRBJ2-2; the D is unclear. The germline V and J ends were trimmed by 7 bases and 5 bases, with 11 bases remaining between them. Germline assignment: CDR1 MNHEY and CDR2 SVGAGI. The CDR3 runs 13 residues.

The chain joins TRBV6-6 to TRBJ1-5; D uncertain. Trimming removed 5 bases from V and 1 base from J, with 6 bases in between. This CDR3 region has 13 residues. Germline V CDR1 and CDR2: MNHNY, SVGAGI (reference sequence). CDR3 in DNA: TGTGCCAGCAGTCAAGGGAGCAATCAGCCCCAGCATTTT. It translates to CASSQGSNQPQHF.

This rearrangement joins TRBV10-3 to TRBJ1-1; D is undetermined. This CDR3 is built from 12 residues. Germline loops: CDR1 ENHRY, CDR2 SYGVKD. The ends were cut back, 6 bases at V and 7 bases at J, with 12 bases in the middle. The DNA of the CDR3 is TGTGCCATCAGGGAAAGGGAGAATGAAGCTTTCTTT. Translation gives CAIRERENEAFF.

This clone was found once. The chain links TRBV21-1 to TRBJ2-5; the table's D call TRBD2 went unverified against the DNA. TRBV21-1 is designated a pseudogene. The CDR3 extends over 15 amino acids. The CDR3 reads CASSLREGREETQYF. CDR3 nucleotides: TGTGCCAGCAGCCTAAGGGAGGGACGGGAGGAGACCCAGTACTTC.

This clone was detected only a few times. V is TRBV10-1 and J is TRBJ2-1, with D unclear. The germline gives CDR1 WNHNN, CDR2 SYGVQD (reference sequence). Trimming removed 6 bases at V and 8 bases at J, with 8 bases between. The CDR3 spans 11 residues. The CDR3 is CASSDKYEQFF. The DNA of the CDR3 is TGCGCCAGCAGCGACAAGTATGAGCAGTTCTTC.

This clone was recorded a few times. The gene calls are TRBV5-4 and TRBJ1-1; unclear D gene. The CDR3 loop spans 15 amino acids. The germline V gene has CDR1 SGHNT and CDR2 YYREEE (reference sequence). V gave up 0 bases and J gave up 0 bases, with 9 bases separating them. The CDR3 protein is CASSLDGWMNTEAFF. The CDR3 DNA follows: TGTGCCAGCAGCTTGGACGGATGGATGAACACTGAAGCTTTCTTT.